The TCR beta chain under discussion was sequenced for a study of early stage breast cancer tumors. Study context: Most of the 16 invasive tumors were ER+, PR+ and HER2-. Invasive lobular carcinomas made up about 30% of the 12 ER+/PR+/HER2- tumors. Average read coverage per sample was roughly 9.3-fold.

Each sample had two DNA replicates, around 0.45 ug blood or roughly 1.4 ug tissue. Some clones are missing from TCRdb's copy, which holds only in-frame ones; the method was immunoSEQ multiplex PCR. The data contain 50,000 to 65,000 clones, around nine tenths of them singletons. V was clipped by 4 bases and J by 8 bases, with 14 bases between them. This CDR3 spans 12 amino acids. The germline gives CDR1 SQVTM, CDR2 ANQGSEA. This receptor was obtained from a person between 65 and 80 years old with breast cancer. The sample was blood. This sequence joins TRBV29-1 and TRBJ1-2; the D is unclear. The CDR3 region has the DNA TGCAGCGTTGGGCAGCTTAGCGGGGGCTACACCTTC. It is translated as CSVGQLSGGYTF.